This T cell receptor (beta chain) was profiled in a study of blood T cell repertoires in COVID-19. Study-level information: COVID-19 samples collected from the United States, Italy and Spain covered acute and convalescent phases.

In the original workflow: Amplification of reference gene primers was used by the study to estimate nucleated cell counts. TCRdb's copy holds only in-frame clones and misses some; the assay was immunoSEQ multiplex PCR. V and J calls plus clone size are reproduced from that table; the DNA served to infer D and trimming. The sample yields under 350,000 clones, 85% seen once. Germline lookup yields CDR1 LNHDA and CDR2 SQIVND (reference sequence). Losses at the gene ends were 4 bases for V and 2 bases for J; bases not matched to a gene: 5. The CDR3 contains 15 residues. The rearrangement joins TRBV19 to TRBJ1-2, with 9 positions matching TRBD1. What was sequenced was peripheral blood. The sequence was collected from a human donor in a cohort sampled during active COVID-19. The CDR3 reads CASSTKTGGNYGYTF. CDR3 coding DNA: TGTGCCAGTAGTACCAAGACAGGGGGGAACTATGGCTACACCTTC.